This T cell receptor beta chain was recovered during a study of shared clonotypes between healthy human individuals. Whole-study findings and limits: Apart from blood, nothing was sampled; tissue repertoires likely differ.

Details on this clone: Its specificity is unknown.

Repertoires were generated with immunoSEQ multiplex PCR, while TCRdb's copy carries only in-frame clones and drops some. The sample has 1,400,000 or so clones; about 98.5% are singletons. Germline V gene data show CDR1 as MDHEN and CDR2 as SYDVKM. The CDR3 runs 13 residues. V was cut by 3 bases and J by 5 bases, with 10 bases left in between. Sequenced sample: naive CD4+ T cells sorted from blood. Documented subset: CD45RA+ positively selected. The gene calls are TRBV28 and TRBJ2-5; D may be TRBD1 (6 bases). The source is a man aged 25 to 40 in good health. The CDR3 reads CASSLGALETQYF. CDR3 bases: TGTGCCAGCAGTTTGGGGGCTTTGGAGACCCAGTACTTC.